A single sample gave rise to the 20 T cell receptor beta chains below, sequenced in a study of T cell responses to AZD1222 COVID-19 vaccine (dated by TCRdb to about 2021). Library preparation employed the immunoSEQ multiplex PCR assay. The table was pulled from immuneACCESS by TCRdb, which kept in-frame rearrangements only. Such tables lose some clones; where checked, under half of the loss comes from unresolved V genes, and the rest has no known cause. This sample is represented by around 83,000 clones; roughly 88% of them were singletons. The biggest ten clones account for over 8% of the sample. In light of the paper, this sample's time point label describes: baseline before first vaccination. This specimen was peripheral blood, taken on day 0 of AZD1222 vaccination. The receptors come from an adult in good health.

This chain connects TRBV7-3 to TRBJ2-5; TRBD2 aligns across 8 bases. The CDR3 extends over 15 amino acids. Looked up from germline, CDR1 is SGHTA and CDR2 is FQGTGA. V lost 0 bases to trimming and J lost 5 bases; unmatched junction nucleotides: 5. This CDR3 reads CASSLTAGAPETQYF. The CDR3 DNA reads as TGTGCCAGCAGCTTAACAGCGGGGGCTCCGGAGACCCAGTACTTC. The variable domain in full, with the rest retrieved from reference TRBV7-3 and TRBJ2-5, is GAGVSQTPSNKVTEKGKYVELRCDPISGHTALYWYRQSLGQGPEFLIYFQGTGAADDSGLPNDRFFAVRPEGSVSTLKIQRTERGDSAVYLCASSLTAGAPETQYFGPGTRLLVL.

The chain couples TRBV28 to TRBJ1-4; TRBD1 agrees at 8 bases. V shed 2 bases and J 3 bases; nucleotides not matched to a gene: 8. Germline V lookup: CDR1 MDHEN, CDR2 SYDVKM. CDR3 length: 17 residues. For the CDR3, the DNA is TGTGCCAGCAGTTTAGAAGCAGGGGGCCGGTCTAATGAAAAACTGTTTTTT. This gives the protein CASSLEAGGRSNEKLFF.

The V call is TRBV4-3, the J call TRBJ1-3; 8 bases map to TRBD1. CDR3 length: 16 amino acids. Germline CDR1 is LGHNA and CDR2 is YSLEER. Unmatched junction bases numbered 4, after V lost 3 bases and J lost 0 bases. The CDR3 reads CASSQDRDLSGNTIYF. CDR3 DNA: TGCGCCAGCAGCCAGGACAGGGACCTCTCTGGAAACACCATATATTTT.

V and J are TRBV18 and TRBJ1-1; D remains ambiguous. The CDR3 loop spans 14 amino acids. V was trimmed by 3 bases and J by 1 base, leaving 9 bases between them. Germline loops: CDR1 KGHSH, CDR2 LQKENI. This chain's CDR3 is CASSPTTSNTEAFF. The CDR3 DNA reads TGTGCCAGCTCACCGACGACTTCGAACACTGAAGCTTTCTTT.

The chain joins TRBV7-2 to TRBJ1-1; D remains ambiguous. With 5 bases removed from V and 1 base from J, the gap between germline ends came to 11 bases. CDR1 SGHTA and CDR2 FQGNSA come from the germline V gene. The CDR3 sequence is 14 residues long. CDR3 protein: CASSVGPANTEAFF. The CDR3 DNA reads TGTGCCAGCAGCGTAGGCCCAGCGAACACTGAAGCTTTCTTT.

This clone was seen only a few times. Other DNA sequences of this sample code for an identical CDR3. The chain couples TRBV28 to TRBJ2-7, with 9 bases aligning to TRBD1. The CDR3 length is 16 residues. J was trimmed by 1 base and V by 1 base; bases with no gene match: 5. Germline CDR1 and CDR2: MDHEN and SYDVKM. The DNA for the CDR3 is TGTGCCAGCAGTTTATCGCCGGGACAGGGTTCCTACGAGCAGTACTTC. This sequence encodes CASSLSPGQGSYEQYF. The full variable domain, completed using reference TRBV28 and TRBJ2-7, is DVKVTQSSRYLVKRTGEKVFLECVQDMDHENMFWYRQDPGLGLRLIYFSYDVKMKEKGDIPEGYSVSREKKERFSLILESASTNQTSMYLCASSLSPGQGSYEQYFGPGTRLTVT.

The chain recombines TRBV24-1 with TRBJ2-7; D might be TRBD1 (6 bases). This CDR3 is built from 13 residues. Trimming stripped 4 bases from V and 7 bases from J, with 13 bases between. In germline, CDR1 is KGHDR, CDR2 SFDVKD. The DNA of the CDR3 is TGTGCCACCAGTGACGACAGGTATTGGGAGCAGTACTTC. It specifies CATSDDRYWEQYF.

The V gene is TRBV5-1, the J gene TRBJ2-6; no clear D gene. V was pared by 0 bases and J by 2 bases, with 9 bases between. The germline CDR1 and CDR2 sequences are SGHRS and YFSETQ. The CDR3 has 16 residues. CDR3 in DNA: TGCGCCAGCAGCTTGGGGGGTAAGGCTGGGGCCAACGTCCTGACTTTC. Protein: CASSLGGKAGANVLTF.

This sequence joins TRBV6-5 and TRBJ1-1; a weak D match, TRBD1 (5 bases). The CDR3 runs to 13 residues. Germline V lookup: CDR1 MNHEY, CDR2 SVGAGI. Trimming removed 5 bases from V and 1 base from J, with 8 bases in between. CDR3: CASSRGTNTEAFF. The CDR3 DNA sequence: TGTGCCAGCAGTCGAGGGACGAACACTGAAGCTTTCTTT.

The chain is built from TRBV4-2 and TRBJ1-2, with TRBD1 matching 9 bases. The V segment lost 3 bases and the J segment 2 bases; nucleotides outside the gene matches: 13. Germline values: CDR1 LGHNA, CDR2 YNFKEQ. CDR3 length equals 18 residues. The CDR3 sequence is CASSQDNTDRGANYGYTF. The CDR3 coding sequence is TGTGCCAGCAGCCAGGATAATACGGACAGGGGCGCAAACTATGGCTACACCTTC.

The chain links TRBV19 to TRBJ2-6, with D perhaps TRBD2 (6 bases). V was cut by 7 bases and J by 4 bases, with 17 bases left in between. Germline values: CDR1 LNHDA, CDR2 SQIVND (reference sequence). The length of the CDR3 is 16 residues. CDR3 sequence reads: CASTQGRGRGANVLTF. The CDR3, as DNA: TGTGCCAGTACCCAGGGACGGGGGAGAGGGGCCAACGTCCTGACTTTC.

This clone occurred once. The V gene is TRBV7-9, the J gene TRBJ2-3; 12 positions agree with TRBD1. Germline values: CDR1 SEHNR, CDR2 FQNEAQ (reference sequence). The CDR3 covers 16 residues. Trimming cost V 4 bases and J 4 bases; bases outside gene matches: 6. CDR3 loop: CASSSHGTGGADTQYF. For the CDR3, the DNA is TGTGCCAGCAGCTCCCACGGGACAGGGGGCGCAGATACGCAGTATTTT.

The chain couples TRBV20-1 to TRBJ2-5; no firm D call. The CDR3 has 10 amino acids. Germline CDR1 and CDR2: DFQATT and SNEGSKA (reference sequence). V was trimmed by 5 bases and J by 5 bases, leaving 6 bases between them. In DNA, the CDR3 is TGCAGTGCTGCCCAGGAGACCCAGTACTTC. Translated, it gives CSAAQETQYF.

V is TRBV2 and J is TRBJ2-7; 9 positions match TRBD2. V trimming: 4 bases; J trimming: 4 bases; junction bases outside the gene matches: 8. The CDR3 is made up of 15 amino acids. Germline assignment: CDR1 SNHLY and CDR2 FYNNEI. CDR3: CASSVGRGGQYEQYF. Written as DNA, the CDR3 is TGTGCCAGCAGTGTAGGGCGGGGGGGCCAATACGAGCAGTACTTC.

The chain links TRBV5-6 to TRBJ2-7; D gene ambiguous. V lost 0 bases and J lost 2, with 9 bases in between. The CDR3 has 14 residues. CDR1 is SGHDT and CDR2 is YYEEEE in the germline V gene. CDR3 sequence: CASSLGGGPYEQYF. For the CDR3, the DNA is TGTGCCAGCAGCTTGGGGGGTGGCCCCTACGAGCAGTACTTC.

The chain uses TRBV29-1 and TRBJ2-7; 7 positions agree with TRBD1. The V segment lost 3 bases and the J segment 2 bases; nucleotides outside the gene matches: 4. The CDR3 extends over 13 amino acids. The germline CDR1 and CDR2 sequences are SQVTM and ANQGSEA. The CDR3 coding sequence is TGCAGCGTTGAGGCAGGGGGTACCTACGAGCAGTACTTC. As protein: CSVEAGGTYEQYF.

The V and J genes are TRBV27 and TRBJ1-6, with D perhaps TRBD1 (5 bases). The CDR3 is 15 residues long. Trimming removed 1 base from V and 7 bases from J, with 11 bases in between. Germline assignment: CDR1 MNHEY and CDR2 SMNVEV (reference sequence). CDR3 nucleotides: TGTGCCAGCAGTTTATTAACAGGCAACAATTCACCCCTCCACTTT. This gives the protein CASSLLTGNNSPLHF.

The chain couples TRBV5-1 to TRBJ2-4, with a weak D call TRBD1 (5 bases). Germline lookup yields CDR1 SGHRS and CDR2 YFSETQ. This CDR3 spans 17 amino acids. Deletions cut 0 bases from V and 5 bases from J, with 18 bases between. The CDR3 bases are TGCGCCAGCAGCTTGGCCGGTTACCCAGGGTCGGAAAACATTCAGTACTTC. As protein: CASSLAGYPGSENIQYF.

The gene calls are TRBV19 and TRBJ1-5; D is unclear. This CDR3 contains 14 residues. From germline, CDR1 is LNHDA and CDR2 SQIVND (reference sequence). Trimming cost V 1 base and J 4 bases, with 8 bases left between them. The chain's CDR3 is CASSIAGTNQPQHF. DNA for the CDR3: TGTGCCAGTAGTATAGCGGGAACAAATCAGCCCCAGCATTTT.

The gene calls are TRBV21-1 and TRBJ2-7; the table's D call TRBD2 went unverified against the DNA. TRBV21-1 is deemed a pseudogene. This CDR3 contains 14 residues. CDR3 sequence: CASSKGGGPYEQYF. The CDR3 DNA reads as TGTGCCAGCAGCAAAGGTGGCGGTCCCTACGAGCAGTACTTC.